The present T cell receptor beta chain was sequenced within a study of T cells in Graves' hyperthyroidism and ophthalmopathy. This clonotype was seen ten or more times. Its specificity is not known. Findings and caveats of the study: A model of 13 V-J pairs discriminated ophthalmopathy from stable hyperthyroidism. The model forecast ophthalmopathy, anticipating it by a median approximately 6.2 months before onset.

Diagnostic decisions used clinical symptoms, serum thyroxine and TRAb, thyroid ultrasound and orbital computed tomography. Germline V gene lookup returns CDR1 DFQATT and CDR2 SNEGSKA (reference sequence). The CDR3 extends over 15 amino acids. V gave up 0 bases and J gave up 7 bases; unmatched junction bases: 6. RNA transcripts provided the source from which TCR beta CDR3 regions were amplified. Using the HTBI primer set, a first-round RT-PCR was run on the TCR CDR3. MiXCR was run by TCRdb on the multiplex PCR reads, yielding one entry per CDR3 protein. The sample has 550,000 to 650,000 distinct CDR3 sequences, 14% seen once; the top ten hold 14%.

Source material: blood. The sequence was collected from a woman in her thirties or forties with Graves' hyperthyroidism. The chain has TRBV20-1 and TRBJ2-1, with 10 bases matching TRBD2. CDR3 nucleotide sequence: TGCAGTGCTAGAGATCTAGCGGGAGTAGGGAATGAGCAGTTCTTC. Translated, it gives CSARDLAGVGNEQFF.